This is a list of T cell receptor beta chains from one sample in a study of CD8 T cells in ankylosing spondylitis. TCRdb used MiXCR to reprocess the 5' RACE reads, holding one entry per CDR3 protein. The profile shows hundreds of thousands of distinct CDR3 sequences, about 24% of them singletons. Input material: blood, either unsorted or a sorted T cell fraction (not recorded which). The receptors were sampled from a male donor with ankylosing spondylitis. Each CDR3 is given with its conserved first and last residue. The order of the fields is CDR3 protein, CDR3 DNA, D gene, J gene, V gene, clone size. D genes are given only for firm matches. Only some rows state a clone size, as once, few, many or a class for expanded clones.

CDR3aa: CASSERGTGRNSPLHF
CDR3nt: TGTGCCAGCAGCGAGAGGGGGACAGGGCGTAATTCACCCCTCCACTTT
d_gene: TRBD1
j_gene: TRBJ1-6
v_gene: TRBV9
abundance: .

CDR3aa: CASSNPGTGVSDTQYF
CDR3nt: TGTGCCAGCAGCAATCCCGGGACAGGGGTTTCAGATACGCAGTATTTT
d_gene: TRBD1
j_gene: TRBJ2-3
v_gene: TRBV3-1
abundance: few

CDR3aa: CAISEGTSARYEQYF
CDR3nt: TGTGCCATCAGTGAGGGGACTAGCGCCCGCTACGAGCAGTACTTC
d_gene: TRBD2
j_gene: TRBJ2-7
v_gene: TRBV10-3
abundance: .

CDR3aa: CSAPKQGPEAFF
CDR3nt: TGCAGTGCCCCCAAACAGGGGCCTGAAGCTTTCTTT
d_gene: TRBD1
j_gene: TRBJ1-1
v_gene: TRBV20-1
abundance: .

CDR3aa: CASVGTGGIAYEQYF
CDR3nt: TGTGCCAGCGTTGGGACAGGGGGAATCGCCTACGAGCAGTACTTC
d_gene: TRBD1
j_gene: TRBJ2-7
v_gene: TRBV2
abundance: few

CDR3aa: CASSTSTGQGTEAFF
CDR3nt: TGTGCCAGCAGCACCTCGACGGGGCAAGGCACTGAAGCTTTCTTT
d_gene: .
j_gene: TRBJ1-1
v_gene: TRBV7-9
abundance: .

CDR3aa: CASSWQGADTQYF
CDR3nt: TGCGCCAGCAGCTGGCAGGGTGCAGATACGCAGTATTTT
d_gene: .
j_gene: TRBJ2-3
v_gene: TRBV5-1
abundance: many

CDR3aa: CASSPSSPGGNEQFF
CDR3nt: TGTGCCAGCAGCCCCAGTTCCCCTGGAGGCAATGAGCAGTTCTTC
d_gene: .
j_gene: TRBJ2-1
v_gene: TRBV7-6
abundance: .

CDR3aa: CASSEPLEVRTGKNTGELFF
CDR3nt: TGCGCCAGCAGTGAGCCACTCGAGGTTCGGACAGGGAAAAACACCGGGGAGCTGTTTTTT
d_gene: TRBD1
j_gene: TRBJ2-2
v_gene: TRBV10-1
abundance: few

CDR3aa: CASSGGDRGRSTDTQYF
CDR3nt: TGTGCCAGCAGTGGCGGGGACAGGGGGCGATCCACAGATACGCAGTATTTT
d_gene: TRBD1
j_gene: TRBJ2-3
v_gene: TRBV2
abundance: .

CDR3aa: CSVGRGGEAFF
CDR3nt: TGCAGCGTTGGCCGTGGAGGTGAAGCTTTCTTT
d_gene: .
j_gene: TRBJ1-1
v_gene: TRBV29-1
abundance: few